This TCR beta chain was retrieved from a study of blood T cell repertoires in COVID-19. V lost 4 bases and J lost 0, with 22 bases in between. Germline lookup yields CDR1 KGHDR and CDR2 SFDVKD. There are 19 residues in the CDR3. As handled by the study authors: For nucleated cells, counts were estimated from reference gene primer amplification. The assay was immunoSEQ multiplex PCR, and TCRdb's table has in-frame clones only and misses some. The V and J calls and the clone size are those of that table, but D and trimming were determined from the DNA. This table has some 180,000 clones, approximately 91% appearing once.

The TCR sequence derives from a man between 18 and 29 years old with COVID-19, enrolled during active disease. Input material: peripheral blood. V and J are TRBV24-1 and TRBJ2-3, with D possibly TRBD1 on 9 matching bases. The CDR3 DNA sequence: TGTGCCACCAGTGACCCTCTCCTTAGCGGGACAGGGAGCACAGATACGCAGTATTTT. Its translation: CATSDPLLSGTGSTDTQYF.